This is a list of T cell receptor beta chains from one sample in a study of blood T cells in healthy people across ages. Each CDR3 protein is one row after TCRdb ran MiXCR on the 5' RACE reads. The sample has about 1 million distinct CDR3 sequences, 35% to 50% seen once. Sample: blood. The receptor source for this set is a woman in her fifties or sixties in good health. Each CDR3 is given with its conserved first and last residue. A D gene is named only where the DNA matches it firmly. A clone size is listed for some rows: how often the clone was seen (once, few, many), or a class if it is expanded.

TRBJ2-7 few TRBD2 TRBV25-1 TGTGCCAGCAGCCCTTGGACTAGCTACGAGCAGTACTTC CASSPWTSYEQYF
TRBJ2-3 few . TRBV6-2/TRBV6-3 TGTGCCAGCAGCCACACTGGCACAGATACGCAGTATTTT CASSHTGTDTQYF
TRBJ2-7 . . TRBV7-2 TGTGCCAGCAGCTCGATGCGGACTCATGCCTCCGAGCAGTACTTC CASSSMRTHASEQYF
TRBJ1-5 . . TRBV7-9 TGTGCCAGCAGCTTAGCCATAGGGCCAAATCAGCCCCAGCATTTT CASSLAIGPNQPQHF
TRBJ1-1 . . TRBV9 TGTGCCAGCAGCGTAGAGGTTGGTGCGGGAGGTACTGAAGCTTTCTTT CASSVEVGAGGTEAFF
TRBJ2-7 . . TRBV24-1 . CATSDICSARVLGQGQSYEQYF
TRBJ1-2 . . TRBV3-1 TGTGCCAGCAGCCAAATAAATCGGCGGTTCGGGGACTATGGCTACACCTTC CASSQINRRFGDYGYTF
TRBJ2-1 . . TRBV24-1 TGTGCCACCAGTGATTCGGGGGGCTGGGGGAATGAGCAGTTCTTC CATSDSGGWGNEQFF
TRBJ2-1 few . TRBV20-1 TGCAGTGCTAGAGAGTCACGCCCCGGGAATGAGCAGTTCTTC CSARESRPGNEQFF
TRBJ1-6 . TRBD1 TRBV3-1 TGTGCCAGCAGCCACCTACCGACAGGGTCGAATTCACCCCTCCACTTT CASSHLPTGSNSPLHF
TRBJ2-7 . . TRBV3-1 TGTGCCAGCACCCGGGGGGCCGAGCAGTACTTC CASTRGAEQYF
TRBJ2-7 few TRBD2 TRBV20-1 TGCAGTGCTATCATCGGGACTAGCGGGAGGCACCAGACCTACGAGCAGTACTTC CSAIIGTSGRHQTYEQYF
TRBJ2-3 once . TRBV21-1 TGTGCCAGCAGCAAAGGGGATCGTGGGAGTCCAGATACGCAGTATTTT CASSKGDRGSPDTQYF
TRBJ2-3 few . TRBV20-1 TGCAGTGCTAGTGCGGCTAGCGGCACAGATACGCAGTATTTT CSASAASGTDTQYF
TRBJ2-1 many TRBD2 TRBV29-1 TGCAGCGTTTCGACTAGCGGGAGAGAGCAGTTCTTC CSVSTSGREQFF
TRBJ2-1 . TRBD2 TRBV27 TGTGCCAGCAGTTCAGGGACTAGCGGGGGGAGCTCCTACAATGAGCAGTTCTTC CASSSGTSGGSSYNEQFF
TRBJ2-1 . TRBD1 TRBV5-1 TGCGCCAGCAGCTTTACGGGACAGGGTACCAGTGAGCAGTTCTTC CASSFTGQGTSEQFF
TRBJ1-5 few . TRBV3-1 TGTGCCAGCAGCCACCCCCTAGGGGGAGGTGGTCAGCCCCAGCATTTT CASSHPLGGGGQPQHF
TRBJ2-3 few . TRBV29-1 TGCAGCGCCAGCAGGCATAACACAGATACGCAGTATTTT CSASRHNTDTQYF
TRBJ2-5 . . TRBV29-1 TGCAGCGTTGAAATAATTGGGACCAAAGCTGGGGAGACCCAGTACTTC CSVEIIGTKAGETQYF
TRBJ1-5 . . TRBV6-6 TGTGCCACCACCGAGAACCTTAATCAGCCCCAGCATTTT CATTENLNQPQHF
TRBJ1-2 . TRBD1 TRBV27 TGTGCCAGCAGTTCCTCCAGAGACAGGGGTGTCGTGGGTGGCTACACCTTC CASSSSRDRGVVGGYTF
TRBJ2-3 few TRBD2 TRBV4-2 TGTGCCAGCAGCCAAGAAACTAGCGGGAGTGGAGATACGCAGTATTTT CASSQETSGSGDTQYF
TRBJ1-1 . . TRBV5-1 TGCGCCAGCAGCTTGGCAGAAAACAGGCTCGGGAACACTGAAGCTTTCTTT CASSLAENRLGNTEAFF
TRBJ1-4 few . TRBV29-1 TGCAGCGTGGCCGGGACAACAACTAATGAAAAACTGTTTTTT CSVAGTTTNEKLFF
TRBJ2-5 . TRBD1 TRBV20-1 TGCAGTGCTGAACCCGGACAGGGCCAAGAGACCCAGTACTTC CSAEPGQGQETQYF
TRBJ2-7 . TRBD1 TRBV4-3 TGCGCCAGCAGCCCAGATCCGACAGGGAGCTCCTACAATGAGCAGTACTTC CASSPDPTGSSYNEQYF
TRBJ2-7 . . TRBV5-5 TGTGCCAGCAGCTCCGACCCCTTCTCCTACGAGCAGTACTTC CASSSDPFSYEQYF
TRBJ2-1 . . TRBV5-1 TGCGCCAGCAGCTCTAGAGCCAACTACAATGAGCAGTTCTTC CASSSRANYNEQFF
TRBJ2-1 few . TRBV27 TGTGCCAGCAGTTTATTGGGCCAGTACAATGAGCAGTTCTTC CASSLLGQYNEQFF
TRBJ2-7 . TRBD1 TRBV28 TGTGCCAGCAGTGATCGGGACAGAGGGGCCGAGCAGTACTTC CASSDRDRGAEQYF
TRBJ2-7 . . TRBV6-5 TGTGCCAGCACCAAAACCGGGAACCACGGGGATGAGCAGTACTTC CASTKTGNHGDEQYF
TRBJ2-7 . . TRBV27 TGTGCCAGCAGCGGTCCCGGGACCGCCGGCTACGAGCAGTACTTC CASSGPGTAGYEQYF
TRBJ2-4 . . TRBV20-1 TGCAGTGCTAGTCGGCTAGACAAAAACATTCAGTACTTC CSASRLDKNIQYF
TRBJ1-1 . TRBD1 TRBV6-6 TGTGCCAGCAGTGGAGGAGGGACAGGGAGCACTGAAGCTTTCTTT CASSGGGTGSTEAFF
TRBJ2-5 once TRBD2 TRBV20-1 TGCAGTGCTCGCCGGGCAGCGGGAGTACAAGAGACCCAGTACTTC CSARRAAGVQETQYF
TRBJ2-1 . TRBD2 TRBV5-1 TGCGCCAGCAGCCCCCTGACTAGCTCGGGCCACAATGAGCAGTTCTTC CASSPLTSSGHNEQFF
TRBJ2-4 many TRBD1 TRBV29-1 TGCAGCGTAGCACAGGGGATAGGTACCAAAAACATTCAGTACTTC CSVAQGIGTKNIQYF
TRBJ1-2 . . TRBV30 TGTGCTTCCGTAATAGGAGCGGGTGGCTACACCTTC CASVIGAGGYTF
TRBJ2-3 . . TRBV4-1 TGCGCCAGCGCTGATCGGGGTACAACAGATACGCAGTATTTT CASADRGTTDTQYF
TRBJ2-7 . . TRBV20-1 TGCAGTGCTAGTCCCCGGCTGGGAGGCGAGCAGTACTTC CSASPRLGGEQYF
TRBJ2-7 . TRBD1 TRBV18 TGTGCCAGCTCACCAGACAGGGGGTTGGGGTCCTACGAGCAGTACTTC CASSPDRGLGSYEQYF
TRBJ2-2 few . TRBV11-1 TGTGCCAGCAGCCTCCGCCGAAGTCGGAACACCGGGGAGCTGTTTTTT CASSLRRSRNTGELFF
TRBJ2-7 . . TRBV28 TGTGCCACCTACAGGGTCACCTACAATGAGCAGTACTTC CATYRVTYNEQYF
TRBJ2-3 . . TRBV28 TGTGCCAGCATCAGAAGCTACACTAGCACAGATACGCAGTATTTT CASIRSYTSTDTQYF
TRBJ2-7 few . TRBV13 TGTGCCAGCAGCTTTGTCGGGGGACCCTACGAGCAGTACTTC CASSFVGGPYEQYF
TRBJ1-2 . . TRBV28 TGTGCCAGCAGTAGACCCAATGGCTATACCTTC CASSRPNGYTF
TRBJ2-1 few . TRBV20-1 TGCAGTGCTATAGTGGGCCAGCTCAATGAGCAGTTCTTC CSAIVGQLNEQFF
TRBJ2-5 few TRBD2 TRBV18 TGTGCCAGCTCACCAGAGGGACTAGCGGGATCGGGTGAGACCCAGTACTTC CASSPEGLAGSGETQYF
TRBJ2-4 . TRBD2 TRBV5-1 TGCGCCAGCAGCCACAAGACCGGACTAGCGGGAGGGTCATGGCAGTACTTC CASSHKTGLAGGSWQYF